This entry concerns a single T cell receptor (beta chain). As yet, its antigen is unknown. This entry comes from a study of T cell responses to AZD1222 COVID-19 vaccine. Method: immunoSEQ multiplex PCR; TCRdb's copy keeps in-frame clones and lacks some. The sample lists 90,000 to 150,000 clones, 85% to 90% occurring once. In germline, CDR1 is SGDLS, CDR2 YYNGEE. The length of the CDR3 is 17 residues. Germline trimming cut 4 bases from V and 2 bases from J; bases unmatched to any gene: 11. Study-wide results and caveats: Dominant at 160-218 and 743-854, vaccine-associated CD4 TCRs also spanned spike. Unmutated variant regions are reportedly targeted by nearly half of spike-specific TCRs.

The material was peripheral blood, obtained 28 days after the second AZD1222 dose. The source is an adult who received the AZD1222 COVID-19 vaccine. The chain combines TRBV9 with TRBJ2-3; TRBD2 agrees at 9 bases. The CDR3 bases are TGTGCCAGCAGCTCCCTAACTAGCGGGCACTTCACAGATACGCAGTATTTT. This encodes CASSSLTSGHFTDTQYF.